This T cell receptor (beta chain) is from a study of regulatory T cells in long-lasting Graves disease (dated by TCRdb to about 2021). Notes on the research overall: Patients with newly diagnosed Graves' disease had been on antithyroid drugs for under 3 months. Peripheral blood TCR sequencing and RNA sequencing compared persistent Graves' disease patients with newly diagnosed Graves' disease patients. The study took place in China and was registered as a clinical trial. A total of around 35 samples underwent TCR sequencing: some 13 from persistent and 20 from newly diagnosed Graves' disease patients. Overall study outcomes, separate from this receptor: The small sample size was acknowledged by the authors as a limitation that may reduce accuracy. Only the TCR beta chain was sequenced and analyzed. TRBV28, TRBJ1-2 and TRBJ2-5 were preferentially used in persistent disease, while TRBV20-1 and TRBJ2-1 were favored in newly diagnosed disease. Patients with persistent disease shared more public clonotypes (about 2,700) than newly diagnosed patients did (approximately 970). Lower TCR Shannon entropy and fewer highly expanded clones were observed in persistent Graves' disease patients than in newly diagnosed patients, which suggested clonal expansion. Because the primary lesion, thyroid tissue, could not be accessed, the study looked at peripheral blood alone.

In light of the paper, this sample's time point label describes: newly diagnosed GD, antithyroid drugs for less than 3 months. For both TCR sequencing and RNA sequencing, RNA was extracted from PBMCs in TRIzol. Graves' disease was diagnosed according to American Thyroid Association guidelines. Recruitment of patients was carried out at an endocrinology department in Xi'an, China. From each patient, nine milliliters of peripheral blood was collected into an EDTA anticoagulant tube. Ficoll Paque Plus density gradient separation was used to isolate PBMCs, and no additional T cell sorting was done. An Agilent 2100 Bioanalyzer and agarose gel were used to assess RNA quality, and a NanoDrop 2000 was used to measure RNA concentration. Note on this clonotype: What antigen it recognizes has not been identified. Base-call qualities are not available, and no considerably larger clone is one nucleotide away.

From cysteine to phenylalanine, the CDR3 is 14 amino acids long. Only the CDR3 DNA is retained, 42 bases long and in frame from the first base. The germline V gene yields MGHRA for CDR1 and YSYEKL for CDR2. The V and J ends are trimmed by 3 bases and 2 bases, leaving 9 bases between them. The library was made by multiplex PCR. The sequencing machine was an Illumina HiSeq 4000. TCR beta libraries were built with iRepertoire HTBI primers and Arm-PCR amplification of CDR3 regions. PCR products were gel purified before sequencing. Turning to the authors' computational methods: Gene usage analysis of CDR3 amino acid clonotypes relied on the 62 TRBV and over 13 TRBJ segments identified across samples. Filtered high-quality paired reads were merged into contigs using COPE and FqMerger. BLAST was used to align contigs to IMGT TRBV, TRBD and TRBJ reference genes, with CDR3 defined following IMGT. Any clonotype with a frequency above 0.1% was counted as a highly expanded clone. Shannon entropy served as the measure of repertoire diversity, while the Gini coefficient captured V-J evenness. Public clonotypes were defined as clonotypes shared by more than one individual. The public reads were run again by TCRdb, first through fastp at Q25 and then through MiXCR, and only productive beta chains were kept. Merged by CDR3 protein, the rows form single entries marked with the most common genes and DNA. The authors' filters were not applied to this entry. A total of fewer than 650,000 distinct CDR3 sequences appear in this sample, about 15% of them only once. Around 12% of the sample goes to the ten largest clones.

These data are also associated with another study on T cells in Graves' hyperthyroidism and ophthalmopathy. Per that second paper: Stable Graves' hyperthyroidism was defined as the absence of progression to ophthalmopathy over 18 months of follow-up. Hyperthyroidism patients were aged 18 to 65 years and newly diagnosed, with disease duration of less than 2 months. Patients with uncontrolled infections, other autoimmune diseases, pregnancy or lactation were excluded. Diagnoses were based on clinical symptoms, serum thyroxine and TRAb, thyroid ultrasound and orbital computed tomography. A first-round RT-PCR of the TCR CDR3 used the HTBI primer set with the Qiagen OneStep RT-PCR kit. Most expanded thyroid clonotypes (frequency above 0.001) were also found in blood, which suggests that blood repertoires may mirror thyroid immune responses. In cross-validation, a model built on a 13 V-J signature told ophthalmopathy apart from stable hyperthyroidism with about 90% sensitivity and 81% to 82% specificity, and in testing the same model reached 80%/75%. In validation, the model predicted progression to ophthalmopathy with 65% to 71% sensitivity and 72% to 85% specificity, a median of about six months before onset. A discovery cohort of about 96 patients, roughly 45 with Graves' ophthalmopathy and more than 55 with stable Graves' hyperthyroidism, was used to find distinguishing TCR V-J signatures. Whether ophthalmopathy could be predicted prospectively was tested in an independent validation cohort made up of approximately 19 hyperthyroidism patients plus 17 patients who later progressed to ophthalmopathy. For training and testing, the 110 or so patients in the discovery cohort were randomly divided in a 7:3 ratio. In six Graves' hyperthyroidism patients, the study also compared T-cell repertoires from thyroid tissue with T-cell repertoires from blood. Once sampling was done, hyperthyroidism patients were given methimazole at a starting dose of 30 mg daily, whereas ophthalmopathy patients were given high-dose intravenous methylprednisolone. A second multiplex PCR round built the libraries, followed by size selection and purification. Paired-end sequencing of the libraries was performed with 100 bp reads on an Illumina HiSeq2000. Raw data were processed with SOAPnuke, discarding reads with adapters, uncalled bases, mean Phred below 15, or no exact constant-primer or identifier match. High-quality paired reads were merged using COPE v1.2.5, and each unique nucleotide sequence was defined as a clonotype. MiTCR v1.1 was used to align clonotypes to the IMGT TRBV, TRBD and TRBJ reference segments. The analysis was restricted to V-J combinations with a frequency above 0.0001, which together covered 99% to 99.2% of the repertoires. The TCS score was defined as F50 (clonal expansion) divided by E x V (chaos), with BLOSUM62-based TCRdist calculated between CDR3 peptides within each V-J. Welch's t-statistics and random forest reduced fewer than 550 V-J features to roughly 13, which were used in a naive Bayes classifier (R e1071). No statistical method was used to set the sample size in advance, and investigators knew the group allocation. According to the paper, TCR Vbeta CDR3 sequencing was carried out on about 140 peripheral blood samples, which came from 40 to 45 ophthalmopathy, roughly 75 hyperthyroidism and 17 progressor patients.

The sample consisted of peripheral blood mononuclear cells (PBMCs), taken at new diagnosis, from a patient treated with antithyroid drugs. Recombination connected TRBV4-1 to TRBJ2-3; the D gene is perhaps TRBD2, from 5 matching bases. The clonotype was recovered from a man between 18 and 35 years old with Graves disease. Donor details come from another sample of the same person, matched by shared clones. The nucleotide sequence reads as follows: TGCGCCAGCAGCCAGTGGGAGTACACAGATACGCAGTATTTT. This yields the protein CASSQWEYTDTQYF.